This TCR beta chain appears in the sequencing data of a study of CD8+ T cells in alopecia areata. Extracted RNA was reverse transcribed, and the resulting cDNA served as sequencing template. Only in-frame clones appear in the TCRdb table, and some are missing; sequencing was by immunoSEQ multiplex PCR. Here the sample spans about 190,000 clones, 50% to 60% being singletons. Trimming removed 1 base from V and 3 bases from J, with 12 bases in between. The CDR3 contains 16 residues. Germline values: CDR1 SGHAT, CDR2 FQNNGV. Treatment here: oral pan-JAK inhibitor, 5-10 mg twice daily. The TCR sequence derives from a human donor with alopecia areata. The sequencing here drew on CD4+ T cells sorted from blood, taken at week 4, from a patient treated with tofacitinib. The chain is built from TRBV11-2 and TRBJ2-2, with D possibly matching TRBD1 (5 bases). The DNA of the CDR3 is TGTGCCAGCAGCTTAGTATCAGGGTTGGACACCGGGGAGCTGTTTTTT. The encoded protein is CASSLVSGLDTGELFF.